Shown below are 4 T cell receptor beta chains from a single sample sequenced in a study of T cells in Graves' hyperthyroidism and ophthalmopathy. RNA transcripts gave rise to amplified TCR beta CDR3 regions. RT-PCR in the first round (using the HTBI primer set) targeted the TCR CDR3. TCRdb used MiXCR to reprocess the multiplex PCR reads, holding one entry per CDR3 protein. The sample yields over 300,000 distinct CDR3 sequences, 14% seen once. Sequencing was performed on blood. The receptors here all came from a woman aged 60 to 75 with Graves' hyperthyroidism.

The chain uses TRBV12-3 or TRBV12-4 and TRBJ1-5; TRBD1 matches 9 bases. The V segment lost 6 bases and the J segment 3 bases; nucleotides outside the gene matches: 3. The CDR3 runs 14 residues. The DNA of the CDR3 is TGTGCCAGCAGCGGGACAGGGAACAATCAGCCCCAGCATTTT. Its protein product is CASSGTGNNQPQHF.

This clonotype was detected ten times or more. The chain's CDR3 is CASSLLSGDLVGTQYF. The CDR3 DNA sequence: TGTGCCAGCAGCCTTCTGTCGGGGGACCTCGTAGGGACCCAGTACTTC. The chain combines TRBV11-3 with TRBJ2-5, with D possibly TRBD2 on 6 matching bases. Germline V CDR1 and CDR2: SGHNT, YENEEA. The CDR3 totals 16 residues. V dropped 5 bases and J dropped 7 bases, with 23 bases sitting between them.

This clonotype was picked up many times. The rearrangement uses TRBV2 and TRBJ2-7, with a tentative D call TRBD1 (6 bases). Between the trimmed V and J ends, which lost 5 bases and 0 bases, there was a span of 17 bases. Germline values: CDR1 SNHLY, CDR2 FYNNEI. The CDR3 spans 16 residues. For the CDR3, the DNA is TGTGCCAGCAGTCGCTCGGGACACAACCTCTCCTACGAGCAGTACTTC. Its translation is CASSRSGHNLSYEQYF.

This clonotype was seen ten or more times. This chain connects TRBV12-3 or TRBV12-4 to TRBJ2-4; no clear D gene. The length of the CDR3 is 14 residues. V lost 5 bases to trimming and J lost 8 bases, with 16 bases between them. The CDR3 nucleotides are TGTGCCAGCAGTCTTCGTCGGGCAAGGGACATTCAGTACTTC. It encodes CASSLRRARDIQYF.